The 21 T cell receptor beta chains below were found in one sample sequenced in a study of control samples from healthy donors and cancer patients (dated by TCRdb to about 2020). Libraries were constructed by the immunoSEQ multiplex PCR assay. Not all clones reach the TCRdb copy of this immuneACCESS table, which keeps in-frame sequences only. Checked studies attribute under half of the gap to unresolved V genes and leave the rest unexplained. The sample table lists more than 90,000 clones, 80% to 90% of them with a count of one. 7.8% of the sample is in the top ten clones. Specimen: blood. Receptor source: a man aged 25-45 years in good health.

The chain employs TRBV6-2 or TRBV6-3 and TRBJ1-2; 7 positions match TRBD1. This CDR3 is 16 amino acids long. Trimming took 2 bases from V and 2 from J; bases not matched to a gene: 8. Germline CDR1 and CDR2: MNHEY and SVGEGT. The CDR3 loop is CASSYGHPGGNYGYTF. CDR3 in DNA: TGTGCCAGCAGTTACGGTCACCCAGGGGGAAACTATGGCTACACCTTC.

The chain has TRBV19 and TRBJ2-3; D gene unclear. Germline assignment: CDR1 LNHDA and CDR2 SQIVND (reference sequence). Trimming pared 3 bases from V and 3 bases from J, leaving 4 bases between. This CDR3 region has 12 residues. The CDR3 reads CASSIRTDTQYF. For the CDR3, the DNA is TGTGCCAGTAGTATCCGGACAGATACGCAGTATTTT. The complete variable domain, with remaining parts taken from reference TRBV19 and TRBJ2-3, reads DGGITQSPKYLFRKEGQNVTLSCEQNLNHDAMYWYRQDPGQGLRLIYYSQIVNDFQKGDIAEGYSVSREKKESFPLTVTSAQKNPTAFYLCASSIRTDTQYFGPGTRLTVL.

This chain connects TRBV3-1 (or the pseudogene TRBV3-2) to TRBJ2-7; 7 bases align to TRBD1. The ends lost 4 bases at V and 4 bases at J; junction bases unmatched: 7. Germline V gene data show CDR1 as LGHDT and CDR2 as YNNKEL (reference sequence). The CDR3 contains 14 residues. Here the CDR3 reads CASSPGTETYEQYF. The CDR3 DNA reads TGTGCCAGCAGCCCAGGGACAGAGACTTACGAGCAGTACTTC.

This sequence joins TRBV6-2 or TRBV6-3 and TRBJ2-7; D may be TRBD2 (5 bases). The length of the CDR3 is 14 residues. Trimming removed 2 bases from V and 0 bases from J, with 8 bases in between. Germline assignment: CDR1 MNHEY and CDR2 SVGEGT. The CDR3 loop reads CASSYDLASYEQYF. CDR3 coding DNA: TGTGCCAGCAGTTACGATCTAGCCTCCTACGAGCAGTACTTC.

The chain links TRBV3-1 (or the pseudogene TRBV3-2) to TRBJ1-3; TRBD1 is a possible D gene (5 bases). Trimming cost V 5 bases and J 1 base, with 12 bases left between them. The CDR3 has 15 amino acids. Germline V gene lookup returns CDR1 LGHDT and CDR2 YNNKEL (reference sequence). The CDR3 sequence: CASSWDGGSGNTIYF. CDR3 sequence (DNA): TGTGCCAGCAGCTGGGACGGAGGGTCTGGAAACACCATATATTTT.

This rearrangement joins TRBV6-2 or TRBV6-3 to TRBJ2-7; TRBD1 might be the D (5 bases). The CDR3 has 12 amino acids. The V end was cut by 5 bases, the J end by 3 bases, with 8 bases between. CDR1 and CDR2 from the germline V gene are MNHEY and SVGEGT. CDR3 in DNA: TGTGCCAGCAGTCTACAGGACTACGAGCAGTACTTC. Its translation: CASSLQDYEQYF.

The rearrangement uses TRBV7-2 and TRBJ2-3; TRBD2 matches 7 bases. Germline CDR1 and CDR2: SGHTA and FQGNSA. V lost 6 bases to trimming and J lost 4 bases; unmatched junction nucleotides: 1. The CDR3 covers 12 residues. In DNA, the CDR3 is TGTGCCAGCAGGGGAGGGTCAGATACGCAGTATTTT. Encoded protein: CASRGGSDTQYF.

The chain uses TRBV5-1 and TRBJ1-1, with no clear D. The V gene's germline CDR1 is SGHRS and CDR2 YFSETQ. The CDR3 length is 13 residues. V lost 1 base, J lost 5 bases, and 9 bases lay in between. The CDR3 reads CASSLFGWTEAFF. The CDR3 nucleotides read TGCGCCAGCAGCTTGTTTGGCTGGACTGAAGCTTTCTTT.

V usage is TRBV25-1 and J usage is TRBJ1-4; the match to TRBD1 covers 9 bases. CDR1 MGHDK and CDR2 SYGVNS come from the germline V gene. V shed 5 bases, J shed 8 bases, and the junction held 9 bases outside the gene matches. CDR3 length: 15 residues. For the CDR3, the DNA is TGTGCCAGCAGTACCAGGCGACAGGGGGTCGAAAAACTGTTTTTT. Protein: CASSTRRQGVEKLFF.

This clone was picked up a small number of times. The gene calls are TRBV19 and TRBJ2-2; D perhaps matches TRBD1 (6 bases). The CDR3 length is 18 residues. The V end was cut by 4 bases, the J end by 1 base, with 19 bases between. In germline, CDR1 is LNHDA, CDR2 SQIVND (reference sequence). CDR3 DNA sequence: TGTGCCAGTAGTACCACTCCCGACAGGCGTAGGAACACCGGGGAGCTGTTTTTT. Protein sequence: CASSTTPDRRRNTGELFF.

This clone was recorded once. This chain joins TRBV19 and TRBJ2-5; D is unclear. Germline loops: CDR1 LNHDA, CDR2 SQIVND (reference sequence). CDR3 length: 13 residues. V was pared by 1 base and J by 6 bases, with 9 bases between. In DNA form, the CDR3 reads TGTGCCAGTAGTATAGCGGAAGGGAAGACCCAGTACTTC. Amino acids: CASSIAEGKTQYF.

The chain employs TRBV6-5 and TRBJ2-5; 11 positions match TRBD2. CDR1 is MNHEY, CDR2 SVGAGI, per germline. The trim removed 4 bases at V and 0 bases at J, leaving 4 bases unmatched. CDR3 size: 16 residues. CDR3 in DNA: TGTGCCAGCAGTTCACTAGCGGGGGATTACCAAGAGACCCAGTACTTC. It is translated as CASSSLAGDYQETQYF.

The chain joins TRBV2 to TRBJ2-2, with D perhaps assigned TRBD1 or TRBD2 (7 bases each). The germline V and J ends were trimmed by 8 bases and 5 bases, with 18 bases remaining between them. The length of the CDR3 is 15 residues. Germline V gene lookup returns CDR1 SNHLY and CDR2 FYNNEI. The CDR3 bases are TGTGCCAGCGGGGGGGACAGTCGGTTAACCGGGGAGCTGTTTTTT. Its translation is CASGGDSRLTGELFF.

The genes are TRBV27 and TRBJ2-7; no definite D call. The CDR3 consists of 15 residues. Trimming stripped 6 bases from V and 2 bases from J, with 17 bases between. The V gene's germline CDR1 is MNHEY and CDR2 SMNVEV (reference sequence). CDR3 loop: CASRADRSRPYEQYF. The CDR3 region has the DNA TGTGCCAGCAGGGCTGACCGAAGCCGTCCCTACGAGCAGTACTTC.

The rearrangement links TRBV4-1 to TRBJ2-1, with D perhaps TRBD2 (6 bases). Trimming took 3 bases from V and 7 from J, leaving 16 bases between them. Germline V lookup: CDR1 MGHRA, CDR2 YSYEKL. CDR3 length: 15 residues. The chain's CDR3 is CASSQRPLAANEQFF. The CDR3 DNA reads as TGCGCCAGCAGCCAGCGCCCCTTAGCGGCGAATGAGCAGTTCTTC.

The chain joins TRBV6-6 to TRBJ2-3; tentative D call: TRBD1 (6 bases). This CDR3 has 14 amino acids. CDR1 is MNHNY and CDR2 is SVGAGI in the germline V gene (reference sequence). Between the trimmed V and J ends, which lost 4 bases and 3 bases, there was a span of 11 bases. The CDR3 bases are TGTGCCAGCAGTTTAGGACAGAGTACAGATACGCAGTATTTT. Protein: CASSLGQSTDTQYF.

The CDR3 sequence is CASSLGTEANEKLFF. CDR3 DNA sequence: TGCGCCAGCAGCTTGGGGACAGAAGCTAATGAAAAACTGTTTTTT. The chain combines TRBV5-1 with TRBJ1-4; TRBD1 is a possible D gene (6 bases). This CDR3 has 15 amino acids. Germline CDR1 SGHRS, CDR2 YFSETQ. Trimming shortened V by 0 bases and J by 3 bases, and 9 bases separated the two germline ends. The full variable domain, completed using reference TRBV5-1 and TRBJ1-4, is KAGVTQTPRYLIKTRGQQVTLSCSPISGHRSVSWYQQTPGQGLQFLFEYFSETQRNKGNFPGRFSGRQFSNSRSEMNVSTLELGDSALYLCASSLGTEANEKLFFGSGTQLSVL.

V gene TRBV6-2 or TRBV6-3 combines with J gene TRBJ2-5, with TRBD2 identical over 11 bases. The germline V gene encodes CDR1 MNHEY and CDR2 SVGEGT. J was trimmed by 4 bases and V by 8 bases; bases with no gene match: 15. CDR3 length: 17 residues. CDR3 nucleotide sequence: TGTGCCAGCCGCCCTTGGATCACTAGCGGGAGTAGAGAGACCCAGTACTTC. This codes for CASRPWITSGSRETQYF.

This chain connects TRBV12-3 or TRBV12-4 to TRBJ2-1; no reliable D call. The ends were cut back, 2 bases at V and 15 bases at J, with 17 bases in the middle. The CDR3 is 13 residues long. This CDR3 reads CASSLLGPYLGFF. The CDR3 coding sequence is TGTGCCAGCAGTTTACTCGGGCCATATCTTGGGTTCTTC.

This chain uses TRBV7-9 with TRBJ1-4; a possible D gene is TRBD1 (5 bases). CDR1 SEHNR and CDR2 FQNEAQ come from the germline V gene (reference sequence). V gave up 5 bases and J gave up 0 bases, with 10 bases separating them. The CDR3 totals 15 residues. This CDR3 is CASSRQHATNEKLFF. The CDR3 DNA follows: TGTGCCAGCAGCCGACAGCATGCAACTAATGAAAAACTGTTTTTT. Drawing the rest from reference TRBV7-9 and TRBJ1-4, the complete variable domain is DTGVSQNPRHKITKRGQNVTFRCDPISEHNRLYWYRQTLGQGPEFLTYFQNEAQLEKSRLLSDRFSAERPKGSFSTLEIQRTEQGDSAMYLCASSRQHATNEKLFFGSGTQLSVL.

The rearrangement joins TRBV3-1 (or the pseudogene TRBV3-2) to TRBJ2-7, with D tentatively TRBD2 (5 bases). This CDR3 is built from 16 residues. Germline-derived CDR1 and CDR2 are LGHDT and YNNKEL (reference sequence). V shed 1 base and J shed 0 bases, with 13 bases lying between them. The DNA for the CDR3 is TGTGCCAGCAGCCAAGTCGGCCAGCGGAGCTCCTACGAGCAGTACGTC. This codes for CASSQVGQRSSYEQYV.